This TCR beta chain derives from a study of blood T cells in healthy people across ages. The use of a sample-barcoded 5' primer and a J-beta primer mix characterized a second PCR of roughly 6 to 11 cycles. TCRdb reanalysed the 5' RACE reads using MiXCR and keeps one entry per CDR3 protein. The sample lists fewer than 2 million distinct CDR3 sequences; 35% to 50% were seen once. V lost 2 bases, J lost 8 bases, and 3 bases stayed unmatched. This CDR3 is built from 14 residues. Per the germline V gene, CDR1 is MNHNY and CDR2 is SVGAGI (reference sequence). The chain joins TRBV6-6 to TRBJ1-4; the match to TRBD1 covers 9 bases. The TCR originated in a human donor in good health. The sample consisted of blood. For the CDR3, the DNA is TGTGCCAGCAGTTACGGGACAGGGCGCGAAAAACTGTTTTTT. Translation: CASSYGTGREKLFF.